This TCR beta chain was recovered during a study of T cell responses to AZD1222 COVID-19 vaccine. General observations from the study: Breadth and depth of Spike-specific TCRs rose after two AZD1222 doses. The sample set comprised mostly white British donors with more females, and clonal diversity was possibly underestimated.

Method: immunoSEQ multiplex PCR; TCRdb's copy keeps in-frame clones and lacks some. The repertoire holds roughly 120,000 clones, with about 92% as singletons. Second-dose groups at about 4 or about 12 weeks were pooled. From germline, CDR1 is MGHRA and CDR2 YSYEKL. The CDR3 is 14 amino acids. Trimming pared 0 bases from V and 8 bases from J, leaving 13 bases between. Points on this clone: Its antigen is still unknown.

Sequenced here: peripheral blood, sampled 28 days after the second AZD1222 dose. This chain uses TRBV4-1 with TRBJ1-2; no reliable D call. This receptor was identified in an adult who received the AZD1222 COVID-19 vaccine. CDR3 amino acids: CASSQDMGFGGYTF. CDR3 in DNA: TGCGCCAGCAGCCAAGATATGGGGTTCGGGGGCTACACCTTC.